A single sample gave rise to the 15 T cell receptor beta chains below, sequenced in a study of CXCR3-negative and CXCR3-positive naive CD8 T cells. Libraries were UMI-labeled 5' RACE TRB cDNA. TCRdb reanalyzed the 5' RACE reads and collapses them to one entry per CDR3 protein, without DNA. Its clone listing holds fewer than 95,000 distinct CDR3 sequences. The sample was naive CXCR3- CD8+ T cells from blood. Sample subset: CD45RO-CCR7+CD27+CD95- naive CD8+ T cells lacking CXCR3 (TNR3-). All receptors derive from a human donor in good health. Some clones in this sample may be carry-over from other donors' samples.

The chain uses TRBV29-1 and TRBJ2-5; TCRdb reports TRBD1, a call that lacks DNA to check it against. This CDR3 is built from 18 residues. From germline, CDR1 is SQVTM and CDR2 ANQGSEA. This chain's CDR3 is CSVPPGPLPRADQETQYF. The full variable domain, with the rest looked up from reference TRBV29-1 and TRBJ2-5, is SAVISQKPSRDICQRGTSLTIQCQVDSQVTMMFWYRQQPGQSLTLIATANQGSEATYESGFVIDKFPISRPNLTFSTLTVSNMSPEDSSIYLCSVPPGPLPRADQETQYFGPGTRLLVL.

The rearrangement uses TRBV2 and TRBJ2-7; with no DNA, the TCRdb D assignment of TRBD1 cannot be verified. Germline V CDR1 and CDR2: SNHLY, FYNNEI. The CDR3 totals 12 residues. CDR3 loop: CASMGLADEQYF.

The V and J genes are TRBV25-1 and TRBJ1-1; the TCRdb D gene call, TRBD1, has no DNA to confirm it. CDR3 length equals 14 residues. Looked up from germline, CDR1 is MGHDK and CDR2 is SYGVNS. The chain's CDR3 is CASSGTDMNTEAFF. Complete variable domain (other parts from reference TRBV25-1 and TRBJ1-1): EADIYQTPRYLVIGTGKKITLECSQTMGHDKMYWYQQDPGMELHLIHYSYGVNSTEKGDLSSESTVSRIRTEHFPLTLESARPSHTSQYLCASSGTDMNTEAFFGQGTRLTVV.

V is TRBV7-6 and J is TRBJ2-3; TCRdb's D call, TRBD2, is unchecked because there is no DNA. The germline V gene encodes CDR1 SGHVS and CDR2 FNYEAQ. The CDR3 is 16 residues long. The CDR3 loop is CASSPLAGVYPDTQYF.

This chain links TRBV6-4 with TRBJ2-3; TCRdb gives TRBD1 as the D gene, but with no DNA this cannot be confirmed. Germline CDR1 is MRHNA and CDR2 is SNTAGT. There are 15 residues in the CDR3. The CDR3 sequence: CASSEETGGIDTQYF.

The CDR3: CASSDPMALGTAGQENYGYTF. The rearrangement links TRBV2 to TRBJ1-2; TCRdb's assignment of TRBD1 cannot be checked, as there is no DNA. The germline CDR1 and CDR2 sequences are SNHLY and FYNNEI. CDR3 size: 21 residues.

The chain joins TRBV20-1 to TRBJ2-7; the D gene TCRdb calls, TRBD1, cannot be checked with no DNA. This CDR3 has 17 residues. CDR1 DFQATT and CDR2 SNEGSKA come from the germline V gene (reference sequence). The CDR3: CSAGGPGAQTGNYEQYF.

The V and J genes are TRBV29-1 and TRBJ2-1; TCRdb proposes TRBD2, but this gene call is untestable without DNA. Germline V gene lookup returns CDR1 SQVTM and CDR2 ANQGSEA. The CDR3 contains 14 residues. The CDR3 reads CSVDGLAEYNEQFF.

The chain links TRBV7-9 to TRBJ1-1; the TCRdb D gene call, TRBD1, has no DNA to confirm it. CDR3 size: 16 residues. Germline V lookup: CDR1 SEHNR, CDR2 FQNEAQ (reference sequence). The CDR3 sequence: CASSLFSGGDYTEALF.

The V call is TRBV7-3, the J call TRBJ2-3. The CDR3 sequence is 13 residues long. The germline CDR1 and CDR2 sequences are SGHTA and FQGTGA. The chain's CDR3 is CASSSTGTDTQYF. The full variable domain, with the rest looked up from reference TRBV7-3 and TRBJ2-3, is GAGVSQTPSNKVTEKGKYVELRCDPISGHTALYWYRQSLGQGPEFLIYFQGTGAADDSGLPNDRFFAVRPEGSVSTLKIQRTERGDSAVYLCASSSTGTDTQYFGPGTRLTVL.

The chain is built from TRBV7-2 and TRBJ1-5; the D call from TCRdb, TRBD1, cannot be confirmed without DNA. The germline gives CDR1 SGHTA, CDR2 FQGNSA. The CDR3 runs 12 residues. The CDR3: CASSEGTVSQHF.

CDR3 in amino acids: CASRQGLAGDYEQYF. V is TRBV6-2 or TRBV6-3 and J is TRBJ2-7; the D gene TCRdb calls, TRBD2, cannot be checked with no DNA. Looked up from germline, CDR1 is MNHEY and CDR2 is SVGEGT. CDR3 length: 15 residues.

The chain joins TRBV19 to TRBJ2-1; TCRdb returns TRBD1, unconfirmable since there is no DNA. CDR1 is LNHDA, CDR2 SQIVND, per germline (reference sequence). CDR3 length: 14 amino acids. CDR3: CASSLSGGRDEQFF.

This rearrangement joins TRBV20-1 to TRBJ2-7; TCRdb selects TRBD2, and the lack of DNA leaves this call unchecked. CDR1 DFQATT and CDR2 SNEGSKA come from the germline V gene (reference sequence). The CDR3 contains 15 residues. CDR3: CSAKMGLAGSYEQYF.

V and J are TRBV7-9 and TRBJ2-1; TCRdb's D call, TRBD1, is unchecked because there is no DNA. Germline V gene data show CDR1 as SEHNR and CDR2 as FQNEAQ (reference sequence). The CDR3 totals 19 residues. CDR3 loop: CASSLSTGDVQRGTLGQFF.